This TCR beta chain was found in a study of blood T cell repertoires in COVID-19. Sequencing used immunoSEQ multiplex PCR; TCRdb keeps in-frame clones, though not all of them. The data show 150,000 to 200,000 clones, around four fifths seen once. Per germline, CDR1 SGHTA and CDR2 FQGNSA. The V segment lost 0 bases and the J segment 0 bases; nucleotides outside the gene matches: 2. The CDR3 runs to 16 residues. The receptor was isolated from an older woman who had recovered from COVID-19. The sequenced sample was PBMCs or T cells enriched from blood (not recorded which). The genes are TRBV7-2 and TRBJ2-1; TRBD2 aligns across 7 bases. For the CDR3, the DNA is TGTGCCAGCAGCTTAGCGGCTAGCGGCTCCTACAATGAGCAGTTCTTC. As protein: CASSLAASGSYNEQFF.